The T cell receptor beta chain described here comes from a study of identical twins. Regarding the study as a whole: Possibly, invariant MAIT and iNKT cells partly confounded zero-insertion analyses. Insertion counts were lower in abundant cord blood beta clonotypes, a trend that memory repertoires did not show.

The table lists this clonotype with a few counts. What it binds is not known. An end of the junction differs from the germline gene, which may be a read error. This CDR3 has 20 amino acids. Germline V gene data show CDR1 as MDHEN and CDR2 as SYDVKM. TCRdb reprocessed the 5' RACE reads via MiXCR and lists one record per CDR3 protein. Among approximately 630,000 distinct CDR3 sequences listed, about 7% were seen once. This sample also belongs to another study, concerning yellow fever vaccine responses in identical twins. Turning to that study: Twins' T cell vaccine responses reportedly looked partly convergent, partly personalized.

The chain combines TRBV28 with TRBJ2-5; 10 nucleotides match TRBD2. Source material: PBMCs. This receptor was obtained from a woman aged 18-30 years in good health. The CDR3 DNA sequence: TGTGCCAGCAGTTACCAGGAAGCGGGACTAGCGAGATCAGGGCAAGGGACCCAGTACTTC. Its translation is CASSYQEAGLARSGQGTQYF.